This T cell receptor (beta chain) stems from a study of T cell responses to AZD1222 COVID-19 vaccine. Note on this clone: What it binds is not known.

Study outcomes and limitations: At study baseline, merely roughly 6 AZD1222 recipients were seropositive. In a largely white British group with more females than males, clonal diversity was possibly underestimated. The CD4 TCRs associated with vaccination extended across spike and predominated at 160-218 and 743-854. Nearly half of spike-specific TCRs reportedly target unmutated variant regions.

Generated by immunoSEQ multiplex PCR, the TCRdb table keeps only in-frame clones and is missing some. The sample records 70,000 to 95,000 clones, 90% being singletons. Germline CDR1 and CDR2: MDHEN and SYDVKM. V lost 5 bases, J lost 3 bases, and 15 bases lay in between. This CDR3 is built from 15 residues. This receptor was identified in an adult who received the AZD1222 COVID-19 vaccine. V is TRBV28 and J is TRBJ2-3; D might be TRBD1 (6 bases). The sample in question was peripheral blood, obtained 28 days after the second AZD1222 dose. CDR3 sequence reads: CASSAPRGPTDTQYF. The CDR3 DNA follows: TGTGCCAGCAGTGCCCCCAGGGGCCCGACAGATACGCAGTATTTT.